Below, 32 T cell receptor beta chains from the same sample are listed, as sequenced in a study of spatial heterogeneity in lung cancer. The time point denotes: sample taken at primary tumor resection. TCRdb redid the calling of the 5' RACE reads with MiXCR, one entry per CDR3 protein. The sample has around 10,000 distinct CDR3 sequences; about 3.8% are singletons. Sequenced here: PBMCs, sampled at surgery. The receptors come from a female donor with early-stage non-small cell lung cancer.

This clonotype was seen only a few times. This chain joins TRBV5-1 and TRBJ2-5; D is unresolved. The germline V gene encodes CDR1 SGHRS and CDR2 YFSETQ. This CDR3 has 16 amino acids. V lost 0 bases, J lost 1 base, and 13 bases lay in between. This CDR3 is CASSLGYSNLQETQYF. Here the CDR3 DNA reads TGCGCCAGCAGCTTGGGGTACAGTAATCTCCAAGAGACCCAGTACTTC.

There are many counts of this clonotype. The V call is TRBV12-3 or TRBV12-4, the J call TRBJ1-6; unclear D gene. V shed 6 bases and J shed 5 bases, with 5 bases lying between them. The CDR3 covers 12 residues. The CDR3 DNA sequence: TGTGCCAGCAGCCGAAATAATTCACCCCTCCACTTT. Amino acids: CASSRNNSPLHF.

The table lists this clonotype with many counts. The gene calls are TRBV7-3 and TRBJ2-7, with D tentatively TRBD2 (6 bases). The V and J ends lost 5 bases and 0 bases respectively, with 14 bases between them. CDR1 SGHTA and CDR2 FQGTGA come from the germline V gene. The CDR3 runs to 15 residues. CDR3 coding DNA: TGTGCCAGCAGCCGCGGGGCGGGGCCCTCCTACGAGCAGTACTTC. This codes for CASSRGAGPSYEQYF.

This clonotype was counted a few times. In nucleotides, the CDR3 is TGTGCCAGCAGCCCCCCAGGGGGGGGGTCTGAATACGAGCAGTACTTC. Translating gives CASSPPGGGSEYEQYF. This chain uses TRBV7-9 with TRBJ2-7, with D possibly called TRBD1 or TRBD2 (7 bases each). Germline V gives CDR1 SEHNR, CDR2 FQNEAQ (reference sequence). The CDR3 is made up of 16 amino acids. The V gene lost 5 bases and the J gene lost 4 bases, with 21 bases spanning the gap. Full variable domain (rest looked up from reference TRBV7-9 and TRBJ2-7): DTGVSQNPRHKITKRGQNVTFRCDPISEHNRLYWYRQTLGQGPEFLTYFQNEAQLEKSRLLSDRFSAERPKGSFSTLEIQRTEQGDSAMYLCASSPPGGGSEYEQYFGPGTRLTVT.

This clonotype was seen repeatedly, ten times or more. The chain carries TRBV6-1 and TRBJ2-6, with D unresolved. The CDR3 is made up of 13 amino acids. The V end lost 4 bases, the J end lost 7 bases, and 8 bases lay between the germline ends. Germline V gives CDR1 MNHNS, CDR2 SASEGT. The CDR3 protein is CASSGTPANVLTF. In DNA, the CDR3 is TGTGCCAGCAGTGGGACCCCAGCCAACGTCCTGACTTTC.

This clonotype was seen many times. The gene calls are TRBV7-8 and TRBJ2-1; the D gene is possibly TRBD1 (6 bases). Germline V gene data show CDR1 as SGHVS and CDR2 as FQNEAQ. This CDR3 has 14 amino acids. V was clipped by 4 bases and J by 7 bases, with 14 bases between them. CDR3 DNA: TGTGCCAGCAGCTCCCTAAGCCAGGGGAATGAGCAGTTCTTC. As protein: CASSSLSQGNEQFF.

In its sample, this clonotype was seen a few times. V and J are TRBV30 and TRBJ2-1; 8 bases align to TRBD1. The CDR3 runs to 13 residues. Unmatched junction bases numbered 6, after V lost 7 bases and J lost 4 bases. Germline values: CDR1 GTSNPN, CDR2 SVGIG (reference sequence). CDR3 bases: TGTGCCTTAACAGGGGGGCTGTACAATGAGCAGTTCTTC. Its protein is CALTGGLYNEQFF.

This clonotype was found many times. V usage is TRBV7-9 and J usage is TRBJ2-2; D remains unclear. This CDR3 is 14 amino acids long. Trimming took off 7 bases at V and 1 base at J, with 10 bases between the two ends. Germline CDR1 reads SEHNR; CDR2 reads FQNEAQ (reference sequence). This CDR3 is CASNFLGNTGELFF. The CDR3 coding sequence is TGTGCCAGCAACTTCTTAGGGAACACCGGGGAGCTGTTTTTT.

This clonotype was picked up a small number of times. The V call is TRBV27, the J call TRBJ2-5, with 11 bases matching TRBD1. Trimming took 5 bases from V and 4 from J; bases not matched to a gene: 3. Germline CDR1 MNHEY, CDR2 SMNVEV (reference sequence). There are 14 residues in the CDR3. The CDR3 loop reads CASSPGTGGETQYF. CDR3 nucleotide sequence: TGTGCCAGCAGTCCGGGGACAGGGGGAGAGACCCAGTACTTC.

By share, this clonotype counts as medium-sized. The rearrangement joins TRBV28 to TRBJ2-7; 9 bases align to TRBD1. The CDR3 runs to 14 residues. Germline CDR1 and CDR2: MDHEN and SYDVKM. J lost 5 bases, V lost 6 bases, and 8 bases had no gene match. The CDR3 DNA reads TGTGCCAGCAGGGACTTGGGACAGGGAGACGAGCAGTACTTC. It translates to CASRDLGQGDEQYF.

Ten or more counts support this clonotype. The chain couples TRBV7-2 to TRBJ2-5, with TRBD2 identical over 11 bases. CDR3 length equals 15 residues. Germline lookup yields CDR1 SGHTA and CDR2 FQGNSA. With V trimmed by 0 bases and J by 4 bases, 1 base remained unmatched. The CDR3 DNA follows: TGTGCCAGCAGCTTAGCTAGCGGGAGGGCAGAGACCCAGTACTTC. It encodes CASSLASGRAETQYF.

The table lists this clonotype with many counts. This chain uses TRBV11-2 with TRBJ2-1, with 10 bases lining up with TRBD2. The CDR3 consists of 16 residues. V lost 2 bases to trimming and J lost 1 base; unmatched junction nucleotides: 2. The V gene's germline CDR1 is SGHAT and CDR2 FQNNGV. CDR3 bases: TGTGCCAGCAGCTTACTAGCGGGGGAATCCTACAATGAGCAGTTCTTC. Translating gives CASSLLAGESYNEQFF.

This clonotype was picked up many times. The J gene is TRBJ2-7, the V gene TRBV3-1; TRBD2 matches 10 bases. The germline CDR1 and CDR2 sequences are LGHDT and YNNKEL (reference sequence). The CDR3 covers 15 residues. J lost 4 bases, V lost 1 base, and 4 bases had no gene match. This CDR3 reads CASSQASSGSYEQYF. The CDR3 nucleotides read TGTGCCAGCAGCCAAGCCTCTAGCGGGAGTTACGAGCAGTACTTC.

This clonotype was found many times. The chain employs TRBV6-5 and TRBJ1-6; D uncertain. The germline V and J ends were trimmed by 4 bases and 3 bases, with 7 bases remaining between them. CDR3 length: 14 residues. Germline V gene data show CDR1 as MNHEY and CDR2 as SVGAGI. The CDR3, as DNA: TGTGCCAGCAGTTTAACGGGCTATAATTCACCCCTCCACTTT. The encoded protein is CASSLTGYNSPLHF.

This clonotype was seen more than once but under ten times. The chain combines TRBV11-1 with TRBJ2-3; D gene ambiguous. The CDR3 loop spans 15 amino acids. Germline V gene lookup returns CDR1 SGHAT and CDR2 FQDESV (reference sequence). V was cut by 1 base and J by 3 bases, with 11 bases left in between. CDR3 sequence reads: CASSLDGVGTDTQYF. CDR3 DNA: TGTGCCAGCAGCTTAGATGGTGTGGGAACAGATACGCAGTATTTT.

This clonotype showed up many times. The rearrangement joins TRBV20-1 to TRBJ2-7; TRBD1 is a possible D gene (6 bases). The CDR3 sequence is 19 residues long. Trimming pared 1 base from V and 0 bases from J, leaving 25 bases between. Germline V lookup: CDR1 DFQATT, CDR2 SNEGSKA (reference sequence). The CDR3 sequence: CSARGVPRTEAESSYEQYF. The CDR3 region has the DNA TGCAGTGCTAGAGGAGTTCCCCGGACAGAAGCGGAATCCTCCTACGAGCAGTACTTC.

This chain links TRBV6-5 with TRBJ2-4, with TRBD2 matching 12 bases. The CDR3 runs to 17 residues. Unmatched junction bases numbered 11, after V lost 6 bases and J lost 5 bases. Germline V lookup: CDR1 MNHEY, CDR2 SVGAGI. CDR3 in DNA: TGTGCCAGCAGCCCCCGACTAGCGGGAGAAACCGAAAACATTCAGTACTTC. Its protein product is CASSPRLAGETENIQYF.

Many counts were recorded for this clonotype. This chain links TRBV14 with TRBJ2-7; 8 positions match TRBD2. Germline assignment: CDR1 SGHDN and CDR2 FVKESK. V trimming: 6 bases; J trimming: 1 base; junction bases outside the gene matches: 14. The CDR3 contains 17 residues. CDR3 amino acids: CASSQLAGAGGSYEQYF. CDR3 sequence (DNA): TGTGCCAGCAGTCAGTTGGCAGGGGCGGGAGGTTCCTACGAGCAGTACTTC.

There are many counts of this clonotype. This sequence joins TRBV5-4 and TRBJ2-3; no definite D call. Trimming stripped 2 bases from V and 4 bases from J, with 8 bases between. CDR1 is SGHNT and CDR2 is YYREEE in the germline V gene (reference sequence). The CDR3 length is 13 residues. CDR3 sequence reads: CASSFSPADTQYF. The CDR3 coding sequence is TGTGCCAGCAGCTTCTCTCCGGCAGATACGCAGTATTTT.

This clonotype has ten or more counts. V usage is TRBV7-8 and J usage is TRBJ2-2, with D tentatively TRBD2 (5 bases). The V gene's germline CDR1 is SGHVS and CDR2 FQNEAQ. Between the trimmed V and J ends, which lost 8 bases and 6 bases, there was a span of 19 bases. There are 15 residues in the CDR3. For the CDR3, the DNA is TGTGCCAGCGGACCCACGGCGGTCGGGGCCGGGGAGCTGTTTTTT. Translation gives CASGPTAVGAGELFF. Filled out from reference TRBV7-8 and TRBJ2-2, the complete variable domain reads GAGVSQSPRYKVAKRGQDVALRCDPISGHVSLFWYQQALGQGPEFLTYFQNEAQLDKSGLPSDRFFAERPEGSVSTLKIQRTQQEDSAVYLCASGPTAVGAGELFFGEGSRLTVL.

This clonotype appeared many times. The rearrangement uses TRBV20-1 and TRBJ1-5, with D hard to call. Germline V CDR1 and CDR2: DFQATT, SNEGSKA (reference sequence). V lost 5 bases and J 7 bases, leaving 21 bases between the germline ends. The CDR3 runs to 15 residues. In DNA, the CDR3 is TGCAGTGCTGCTGAGGACCCTTCGGGTTGGCAGCCCCAGCATTTT. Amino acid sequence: CSAAEDPSGWQPQHF.

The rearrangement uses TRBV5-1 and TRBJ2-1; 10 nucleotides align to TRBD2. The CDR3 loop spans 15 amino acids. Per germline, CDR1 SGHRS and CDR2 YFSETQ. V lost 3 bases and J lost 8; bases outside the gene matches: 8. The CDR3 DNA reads TGCGCCAGCAGCTCGAGCGGGGGGGCCAAAGATGAGCAGTTCTTC. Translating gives CASSSSGGAKDEQFF.

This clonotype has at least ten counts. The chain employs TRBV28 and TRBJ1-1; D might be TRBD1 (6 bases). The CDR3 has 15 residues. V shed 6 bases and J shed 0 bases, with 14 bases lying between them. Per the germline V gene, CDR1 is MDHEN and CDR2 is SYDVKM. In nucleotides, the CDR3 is TGTGCCAGCAGACTCCATGACAGGTTGAACACTGAAGCTTTCTTT. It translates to CASRLHDRLNTEAFF.

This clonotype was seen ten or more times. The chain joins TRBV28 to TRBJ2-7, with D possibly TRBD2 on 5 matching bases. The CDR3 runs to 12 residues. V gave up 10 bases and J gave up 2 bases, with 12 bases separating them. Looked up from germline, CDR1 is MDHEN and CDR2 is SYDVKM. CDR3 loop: CATQDSPYEQYF. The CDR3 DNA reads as TGTGCCACTCAGGACTCCCCCTACGAGCAGTACTTC.

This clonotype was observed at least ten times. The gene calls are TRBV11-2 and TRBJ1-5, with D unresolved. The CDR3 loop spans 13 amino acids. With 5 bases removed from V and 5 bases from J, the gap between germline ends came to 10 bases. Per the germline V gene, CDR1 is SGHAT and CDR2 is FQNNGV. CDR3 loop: CASSIGVDQPQHF. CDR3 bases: TGTGCCAGCAGCATAGGAGTGGATCAGCCCCAGCATTTT.

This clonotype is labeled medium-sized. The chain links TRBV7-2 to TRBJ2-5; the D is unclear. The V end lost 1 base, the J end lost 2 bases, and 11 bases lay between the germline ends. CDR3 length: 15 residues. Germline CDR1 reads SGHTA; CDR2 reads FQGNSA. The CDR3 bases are TGTGCCAGCAGCTTAGAACCGAACAGACAAGAGACCCAGTACTTC. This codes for CASSLEPNRQETQYF.

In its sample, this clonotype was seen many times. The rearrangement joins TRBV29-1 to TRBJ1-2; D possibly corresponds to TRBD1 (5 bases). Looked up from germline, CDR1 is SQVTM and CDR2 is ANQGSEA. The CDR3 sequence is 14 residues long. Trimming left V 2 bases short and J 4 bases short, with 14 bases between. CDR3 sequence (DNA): TGCAGCGTTGAATCTGAGGGACGCAGCTATGGCTACACCTTC. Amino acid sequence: CSVESEGRSYGYTF.

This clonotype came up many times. CDR3 protein: CASSVGTGGLETQYF. In nucleotides, the CDR3 is TGTGCCAGCAGCGTAGGGACAGGGGGGTTAGAGACCCAGTACTTC. The V gene is TRBV9, the J gene TRBJ2-5, with 10 positions matching TRBD1. Germline-derived CDR1 and CDR2 are SGDLS and YYNGEE. V was clipped by 0 bases and J by 4 bases; unmatched bases: 3. The length of the CDR3 is 15 residues. The full variable domain, its missing parts supplied by reference TRBV9 and TRBJ2-5, is DSGVTQTPKHLITATGQRVTLRCSPRSGDLSVYWYQQSLDQGLQFLIQYYNGEERAKGNILERFSAQQFPDLHSELNLSSLELGDSALYFCASSVGTGGLETQYFGPGTRLLVL.

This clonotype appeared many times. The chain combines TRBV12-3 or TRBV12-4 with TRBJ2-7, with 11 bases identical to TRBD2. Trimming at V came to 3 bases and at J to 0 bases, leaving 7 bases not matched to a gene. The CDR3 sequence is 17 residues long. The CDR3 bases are TGTGCCAGCAGTTTCGAACAAACTAGCGGGAGCTCCTACGAGCAGTACTTC. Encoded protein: CASSFEQTSGSSYEQYF.

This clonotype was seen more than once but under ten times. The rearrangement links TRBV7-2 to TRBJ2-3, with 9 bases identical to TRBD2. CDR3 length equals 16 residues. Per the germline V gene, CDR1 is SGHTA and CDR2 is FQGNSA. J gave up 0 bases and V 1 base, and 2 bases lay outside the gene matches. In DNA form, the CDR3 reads TGTGCCAGCAGCTTAGGCCTAGCGGGGAGCACAGATACGCAGTATTTT. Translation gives CASSLGLAGSTDTQYF.

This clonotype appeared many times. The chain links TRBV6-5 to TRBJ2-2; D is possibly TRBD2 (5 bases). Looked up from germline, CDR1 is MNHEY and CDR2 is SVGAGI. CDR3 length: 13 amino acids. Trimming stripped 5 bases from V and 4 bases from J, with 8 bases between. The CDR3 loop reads CASSGGRTGELFF. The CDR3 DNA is TGTGCCAGCAGTGGCGGGCGCACCGGGGAGCTGTTTTTT.

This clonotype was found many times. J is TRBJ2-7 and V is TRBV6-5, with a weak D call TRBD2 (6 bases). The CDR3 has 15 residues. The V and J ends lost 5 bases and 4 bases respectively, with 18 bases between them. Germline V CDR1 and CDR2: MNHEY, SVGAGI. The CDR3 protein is CASSINRDWSYEQYF. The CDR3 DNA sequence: TGTGCCAGCAGTATCAACCGGGACTGGTCTTACGAGCAGTACTTC.